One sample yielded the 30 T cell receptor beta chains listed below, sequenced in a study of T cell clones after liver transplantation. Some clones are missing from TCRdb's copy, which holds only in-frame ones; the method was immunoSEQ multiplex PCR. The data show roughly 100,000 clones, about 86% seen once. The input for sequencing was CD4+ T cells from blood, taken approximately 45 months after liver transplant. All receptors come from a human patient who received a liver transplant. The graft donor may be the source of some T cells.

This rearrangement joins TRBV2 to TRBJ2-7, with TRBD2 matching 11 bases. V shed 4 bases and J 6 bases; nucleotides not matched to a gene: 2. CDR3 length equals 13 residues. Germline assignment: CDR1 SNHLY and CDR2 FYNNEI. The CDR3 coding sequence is TGTGCCAGCAGTGTCCTAGCGGGAGGCGAGCAGTACTTC. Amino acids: CASSVLAGGEQYF.

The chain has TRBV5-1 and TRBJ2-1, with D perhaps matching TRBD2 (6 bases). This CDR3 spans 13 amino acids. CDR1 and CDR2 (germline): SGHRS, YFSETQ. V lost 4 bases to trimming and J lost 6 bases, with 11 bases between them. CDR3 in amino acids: CASSPEGGNEQFF. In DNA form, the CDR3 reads TGCGCCAGCAGCCCGGAGGGCGGCAATGAGCAGTTCTTC.

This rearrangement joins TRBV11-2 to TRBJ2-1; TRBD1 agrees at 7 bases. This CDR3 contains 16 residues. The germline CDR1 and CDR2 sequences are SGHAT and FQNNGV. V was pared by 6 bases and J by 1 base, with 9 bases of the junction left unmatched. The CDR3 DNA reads TGTGCCAGCAGGCGTACAGGGGTGAGATCCTACAATGAGCAGTTCTTC. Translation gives CASRRTGVRSYNEQFF.

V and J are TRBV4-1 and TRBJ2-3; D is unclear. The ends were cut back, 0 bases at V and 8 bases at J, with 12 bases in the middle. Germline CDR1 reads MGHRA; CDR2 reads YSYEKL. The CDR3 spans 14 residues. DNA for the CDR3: TGCGCCAGCAGCCAAGATCAGATAGCCGGTACGCAGTATTTT. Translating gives CASSQDQIAGTQYF.

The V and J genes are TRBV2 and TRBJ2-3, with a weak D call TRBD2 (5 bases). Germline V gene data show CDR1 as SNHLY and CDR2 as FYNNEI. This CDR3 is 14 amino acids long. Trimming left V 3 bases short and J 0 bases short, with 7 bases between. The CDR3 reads CASSDGLSTDTQYF. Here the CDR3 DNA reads TGTGCCAGCAGTGACGGACTTAGCACAGATACGCAGTATTTT.

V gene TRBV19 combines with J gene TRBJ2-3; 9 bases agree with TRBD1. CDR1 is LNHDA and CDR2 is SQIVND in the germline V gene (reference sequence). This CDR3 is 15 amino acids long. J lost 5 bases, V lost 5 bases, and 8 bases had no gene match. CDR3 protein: CASSPGTGFVDTQYF. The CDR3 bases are TGTGCCAGTAGTCCCGGGACAGGGTTCGTAGATACGCAGTATTTT. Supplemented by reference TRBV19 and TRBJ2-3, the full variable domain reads DGGITQSPKYLFRKEGQNVTLSCEQNLNHDAMYWYRQDPGQGLRLIYYSQIVNDFQKGDIAEGYSVSREKKESFPLTVTSAQKNPTAFYLCASSPGTGFVDTQYFGPGTRLTVL.

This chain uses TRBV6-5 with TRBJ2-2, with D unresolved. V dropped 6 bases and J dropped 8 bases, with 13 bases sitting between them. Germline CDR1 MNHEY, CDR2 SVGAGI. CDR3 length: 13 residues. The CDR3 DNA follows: TGTGCCAGCAGATCTCCTCGAGCAGGGGAGCTGTTTTTT. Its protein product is CASRSPRAGELFF.

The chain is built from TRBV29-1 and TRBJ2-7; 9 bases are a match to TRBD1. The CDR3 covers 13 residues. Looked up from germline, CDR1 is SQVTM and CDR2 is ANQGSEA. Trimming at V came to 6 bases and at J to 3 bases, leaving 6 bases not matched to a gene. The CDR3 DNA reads TGCAGCGTCCGGACAGGGGCGAACTACGAGCAGTACTTC. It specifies CSVRTGANYEQYF.

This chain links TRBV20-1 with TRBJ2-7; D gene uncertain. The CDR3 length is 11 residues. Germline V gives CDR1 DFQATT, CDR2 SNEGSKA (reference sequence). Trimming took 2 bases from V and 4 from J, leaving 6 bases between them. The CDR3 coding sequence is TGCAGTGCTAGATACCTTTACGAGCAGTACTTC. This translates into CSARYLYEQYF.

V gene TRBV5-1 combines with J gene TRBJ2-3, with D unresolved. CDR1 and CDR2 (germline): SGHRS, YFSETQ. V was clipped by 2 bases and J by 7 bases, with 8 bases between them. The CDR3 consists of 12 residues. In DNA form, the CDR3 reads TGCGCCAGCAGCTTCGTGGGGAATACGCAGTATTTT. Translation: CASSFVGNTQYF.

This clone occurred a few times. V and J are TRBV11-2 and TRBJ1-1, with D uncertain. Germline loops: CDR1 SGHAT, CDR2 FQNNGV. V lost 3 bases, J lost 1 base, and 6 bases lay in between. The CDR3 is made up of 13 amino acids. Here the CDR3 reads CASSFSRNTEAFF. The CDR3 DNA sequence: TGTGCCAGCAGCTTTTCTCGGAACACTGAAGCTTTCTTT. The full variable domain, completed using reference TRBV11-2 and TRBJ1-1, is EAGVAQSPRYKIIEKRQSVAFWCNPISGHATLYWYQQILGQGPKLLIQFQNNGVVDDSQLPKDRFSAERLKGVDSTLKIQPAKLEDSAVYLCASSFSRNTEAFFGQGTRLTVV.

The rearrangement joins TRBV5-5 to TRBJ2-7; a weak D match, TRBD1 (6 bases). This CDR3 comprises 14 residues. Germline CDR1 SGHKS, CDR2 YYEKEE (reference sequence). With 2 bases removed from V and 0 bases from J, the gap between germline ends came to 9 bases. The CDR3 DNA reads TGTGCCAGCAGCTTTGGACAGTCCTCCTACGAGCAGTACTTC. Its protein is CASSFGQSSYEQYF. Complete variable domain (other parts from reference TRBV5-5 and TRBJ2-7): DAGVTQSPTHLIKTRGQQVTLRCSPISGHKSVSWYQQVLGQGPQFIFQYYEKEERGRGNFPDRFSARQFPNYSSELNVNALLLGDSALYLCASSFGQSSYEQYFGPGTRLTVT.

DNA of the CDR3: TGTGCCTACTCCCTTGCAACTAATGAAAAACTGTTTTTT. Its translation: CAYSLATNEKLFF. V usage is TRBV30 and J usage is TRBJ1-4; the D is unclear. The CDR3 loop spans 13 amino acids. Germline loops: CDR1 GTSNPN, CDR2 SVGIG (reference sequence). Trimming cost V 7 bases and J 0 bases, with 9 bases left between them.

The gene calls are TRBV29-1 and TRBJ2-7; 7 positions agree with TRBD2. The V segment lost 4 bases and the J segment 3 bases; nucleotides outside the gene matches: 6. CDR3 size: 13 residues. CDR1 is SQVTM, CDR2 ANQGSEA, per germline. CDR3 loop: CSVAWQRDYEQYF. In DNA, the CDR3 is TGCAGCGTTGCGTGGCAGCGGGACTACGAGCAGTACTTC.

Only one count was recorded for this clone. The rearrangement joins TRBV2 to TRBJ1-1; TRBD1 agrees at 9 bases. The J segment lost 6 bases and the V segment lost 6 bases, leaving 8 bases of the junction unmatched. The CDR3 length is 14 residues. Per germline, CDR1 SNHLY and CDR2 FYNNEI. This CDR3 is CASRGQGTESEAFF. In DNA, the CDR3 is TGTGCCAGCAGGGGACAGGGAACTGAATCTGAAGCTTTCTTT.

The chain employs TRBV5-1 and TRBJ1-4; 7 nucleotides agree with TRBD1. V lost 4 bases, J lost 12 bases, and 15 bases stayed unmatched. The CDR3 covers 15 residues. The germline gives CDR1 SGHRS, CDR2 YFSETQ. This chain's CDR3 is CASSLLEQGTKELFF. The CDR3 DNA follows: TGCGCCAGCAGCCTCCTCGAACAGGGGACAAAGGAACTGTTTTTT.

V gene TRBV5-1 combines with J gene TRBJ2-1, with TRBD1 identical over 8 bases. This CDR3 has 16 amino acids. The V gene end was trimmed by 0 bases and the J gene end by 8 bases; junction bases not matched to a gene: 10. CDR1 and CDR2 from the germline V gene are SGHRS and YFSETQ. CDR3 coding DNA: TGCGCCAGCAGCTTGGCCCCGACAGGGGCCATCTATGAGCAGTTCTTC. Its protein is CASSLAPTGAIYEQFF.

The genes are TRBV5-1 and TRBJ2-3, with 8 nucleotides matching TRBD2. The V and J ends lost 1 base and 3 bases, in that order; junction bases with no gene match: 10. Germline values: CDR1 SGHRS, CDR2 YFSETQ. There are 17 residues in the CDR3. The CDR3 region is CASSLIGRLARTDTQYF. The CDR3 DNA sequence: TGCGCCAGCAGCTTGATAGGGAGACTAGCGAGGACAGATACGCAGTATTTT.

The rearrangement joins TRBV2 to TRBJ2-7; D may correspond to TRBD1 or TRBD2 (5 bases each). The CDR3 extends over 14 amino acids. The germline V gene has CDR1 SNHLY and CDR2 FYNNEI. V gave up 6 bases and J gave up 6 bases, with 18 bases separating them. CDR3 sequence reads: CASSLAGTRSEQYF. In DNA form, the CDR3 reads TGTGCCAGCAGCCTTGCCGGGACGAGGAGCGAGCAGTACTTC. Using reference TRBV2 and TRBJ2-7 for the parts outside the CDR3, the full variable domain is EPEVTQTPSHQVTQMGQEVILRCVPISNHLYFYWYRQILGQKVEFLVSFYNNEISEKSEIFDDQFSVERPDGSNFTLKIRSTKLEDSAMYFCASSLAGTRSEQYFGPGTRLTVT.

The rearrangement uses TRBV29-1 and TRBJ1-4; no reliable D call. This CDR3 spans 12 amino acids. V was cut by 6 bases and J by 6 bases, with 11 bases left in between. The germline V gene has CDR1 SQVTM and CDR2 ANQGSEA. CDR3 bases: TGCAGCGTCACAGACGGCTATGAAAAACTGTTTTTT. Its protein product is CSVTDGYEKLFF.

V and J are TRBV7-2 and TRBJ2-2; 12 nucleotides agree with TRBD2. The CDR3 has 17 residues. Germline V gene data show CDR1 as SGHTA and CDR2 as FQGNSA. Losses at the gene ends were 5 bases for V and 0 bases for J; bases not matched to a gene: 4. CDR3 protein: CASSKLAGGANTGELFF. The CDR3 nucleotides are TGTGCCAGCAGCAAACTAGCGGGAGGAGCGAACACCGGGGAGCTGTTTTTT.

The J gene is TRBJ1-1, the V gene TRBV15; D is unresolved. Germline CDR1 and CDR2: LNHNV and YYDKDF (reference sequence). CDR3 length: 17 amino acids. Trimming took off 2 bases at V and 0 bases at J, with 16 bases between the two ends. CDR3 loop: CATSRFFDGKMNTEAFF. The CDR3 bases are TGTGCCACCAGCAGATTTTTCGATGGCAAGATGAACACTGAAGCTTTCTTT.

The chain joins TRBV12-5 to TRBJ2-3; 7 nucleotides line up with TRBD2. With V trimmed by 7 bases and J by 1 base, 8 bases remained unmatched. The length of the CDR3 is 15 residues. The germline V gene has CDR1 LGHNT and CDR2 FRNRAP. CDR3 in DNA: TGTGCTAGTGCACTGGGAGGGGCCGGCACAGATACGCAGTATTTT. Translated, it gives CASALGGAGTDTQYF. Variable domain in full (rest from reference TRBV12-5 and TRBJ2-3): DARVTQTPRHKVTEMGQEVTMRCQPILGHNTVFWYRQTMMQGLELLAYFRNRAPLDDSGMPKDRFSAEMPDATLATLKIQPSEPRDSAVYFCASALGGAGTDTQYFGPGTRLTVL.

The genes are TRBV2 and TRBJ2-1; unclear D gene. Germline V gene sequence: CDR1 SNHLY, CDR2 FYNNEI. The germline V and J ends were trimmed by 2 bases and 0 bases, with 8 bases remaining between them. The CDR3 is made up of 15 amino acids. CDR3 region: CASSELGGSYNEQFF. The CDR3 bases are TGTGCCAGCAGTGAATTGGGTGGCTCCTACAATGAGCAGTTCTTC.

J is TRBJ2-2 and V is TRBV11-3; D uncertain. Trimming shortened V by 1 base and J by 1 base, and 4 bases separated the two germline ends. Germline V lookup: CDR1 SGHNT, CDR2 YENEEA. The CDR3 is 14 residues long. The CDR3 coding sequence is TGTGCCAGCAGCTTAGGCTGGAACACCGGGGAGCTGTTTTTT. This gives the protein CASSLGWNTGELFF.

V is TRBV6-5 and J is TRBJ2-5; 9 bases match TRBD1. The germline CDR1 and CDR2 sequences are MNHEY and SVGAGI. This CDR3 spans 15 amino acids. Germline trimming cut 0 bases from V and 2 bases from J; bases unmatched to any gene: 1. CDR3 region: CASSYSGQGQETQYF. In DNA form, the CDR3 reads TGTGCCAGCAGTTACTCTGGACAGGGGCAAGAGACCCAGTACTTC.

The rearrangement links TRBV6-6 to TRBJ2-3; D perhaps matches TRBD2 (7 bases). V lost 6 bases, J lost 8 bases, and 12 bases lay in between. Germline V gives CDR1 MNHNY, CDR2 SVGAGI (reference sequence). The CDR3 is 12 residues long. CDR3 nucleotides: TGTGCCAGCAGGACGGGGGGCCGTACGCAGTATTTT. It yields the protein CASRTGGRTQYF.

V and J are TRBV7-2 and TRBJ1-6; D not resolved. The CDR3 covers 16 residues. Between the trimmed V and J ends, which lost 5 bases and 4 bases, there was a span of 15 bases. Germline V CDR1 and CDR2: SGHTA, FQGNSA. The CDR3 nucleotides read TGTGCCAGCAGCCCAAGGAAGTCGACTTATAATTCACCCCTCCACTTT. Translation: CASSPRKSTYNSPLHF.

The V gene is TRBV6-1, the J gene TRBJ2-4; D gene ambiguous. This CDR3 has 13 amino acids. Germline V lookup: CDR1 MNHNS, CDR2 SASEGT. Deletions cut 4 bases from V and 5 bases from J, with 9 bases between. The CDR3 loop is CASSVKLQNIQYF. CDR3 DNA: TGTGCCAGCAGTGTGAAGTTACAAAACATTCAGTACTTC.

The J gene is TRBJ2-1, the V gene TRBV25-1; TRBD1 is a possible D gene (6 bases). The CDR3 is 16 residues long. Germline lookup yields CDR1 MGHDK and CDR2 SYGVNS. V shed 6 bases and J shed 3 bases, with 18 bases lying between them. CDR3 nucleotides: TGTGCCAGCAGCCCGTCCAGGGGTATAGGCTACAATGAGCAGTTCTTC. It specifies CASSPSRGIGYNEQFF.